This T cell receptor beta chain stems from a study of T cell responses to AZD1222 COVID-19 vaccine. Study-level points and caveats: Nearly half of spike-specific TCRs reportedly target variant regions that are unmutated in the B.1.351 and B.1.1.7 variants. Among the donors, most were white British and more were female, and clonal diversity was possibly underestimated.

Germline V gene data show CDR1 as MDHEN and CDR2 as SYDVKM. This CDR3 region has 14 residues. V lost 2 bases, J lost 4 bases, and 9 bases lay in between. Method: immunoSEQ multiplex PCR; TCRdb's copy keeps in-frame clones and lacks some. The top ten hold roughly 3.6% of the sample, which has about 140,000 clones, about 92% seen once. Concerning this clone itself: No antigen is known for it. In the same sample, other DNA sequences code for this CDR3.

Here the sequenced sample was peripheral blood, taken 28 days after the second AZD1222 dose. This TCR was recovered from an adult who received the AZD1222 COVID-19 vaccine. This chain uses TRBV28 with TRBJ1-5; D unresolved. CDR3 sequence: CASSLGLLNQPQHF. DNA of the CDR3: TGTGCCAGCAGTTTAGGGCTGCTTAATCAGCCCCAGCATTTT. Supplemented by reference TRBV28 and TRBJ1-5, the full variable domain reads DVKVTQSSRYLVKRTGEKVFLECVQDMDHENMFWYRQDPGLGLRLIYFSYDVKMKEKGDIPEGYSVSREKKERFSLILESASTNQTSMYLCASSLGLLNQPQHFGDGTRLSIL.